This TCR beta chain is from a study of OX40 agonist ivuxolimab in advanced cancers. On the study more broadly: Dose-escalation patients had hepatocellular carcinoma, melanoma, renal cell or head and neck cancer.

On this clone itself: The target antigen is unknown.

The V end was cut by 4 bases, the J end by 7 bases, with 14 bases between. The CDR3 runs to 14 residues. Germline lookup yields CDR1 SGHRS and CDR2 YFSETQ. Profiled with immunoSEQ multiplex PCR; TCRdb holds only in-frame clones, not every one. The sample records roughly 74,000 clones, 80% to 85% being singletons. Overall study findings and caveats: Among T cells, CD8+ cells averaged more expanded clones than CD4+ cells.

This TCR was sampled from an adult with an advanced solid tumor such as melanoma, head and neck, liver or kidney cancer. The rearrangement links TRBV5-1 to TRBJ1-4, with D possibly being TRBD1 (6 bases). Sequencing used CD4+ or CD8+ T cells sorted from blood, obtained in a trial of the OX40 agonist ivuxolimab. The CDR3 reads CASSPRTALEKLFF. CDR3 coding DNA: TGCGCCAGCAGCCCCCGGACAGCCCTTGAAAAACTGTTTTTT. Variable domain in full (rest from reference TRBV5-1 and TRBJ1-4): KAGVTQTPRYLIKTRGQQVTLSCSPISGHRSVSWYQQTPGQGLQFLFEYFSETQRNKGNFPGRFSGRQFSNSRSEMNVSTLELGDSALYLCASSPRTALEKLFFGSGTQLSVL.